This T cell receptor (beta chain) is from a study of T cells in Graves' hyperthyroidism and ophthalmopathy (dated by TCRdb to between 2018 and 2020). Concerning the study at large: Peripheral blood was sampled at the time of initial diagnosis, prior to any treatment. To identify distinguishing TCR V-J signatures, a discovery cohort of 100 patients was used, comprising some 43 with Graves' ophthalmopathy and around 57 with stable Graves' hyperthyroidism. Prospective prediction of ophthalmopathy was tested in an independent validation cohort of some 19 hyperthyroidism patients and 15 to 17 patients who later progressed to ophthalmopathy. The approximately 100 discovery patients were randomly divided into training and test sets at a 7:3 ratio. In addition, the study compared T-cell repertoires in thyroid tissue and in blood from about 6 Graves' hyperthyroidism patients. After blood sampling, hyperthyroidism patients were treated with methimazole at a starting dose of 30 mg daily, and ophthalmopathy patients were treated with high-dose intravenous methylprednisolone. The paper reports TCR Vbeta CDR3 sequencing of fewer than 150 peripheral blood samples: around 45 ophthalmopathy, 75 to 80 hyperthyroidism and around 17 progressor patients. Summary of the overall study and its limitations: No statistical method was used to fix the sample size in advance, and group allocation was not hidden from the investigators. Blood samples also contained most of the expanded thyroid clonotypes (frequency above 0.001), which suggests that blood repertoires may reflect thyroid immune responses. In validation, the model predicted progression to ophthalmopathy a median of roughly six months before onset, with roughly 70% sensitivity and more than 72% specificity. In cross-validation, a model built on a 13 V-J signature told ophthalmopathy apart from stable hyperthyroidism with 87.88% sensitivity and around 84% specificity, and in testing the same model reached 80%/75%.

This clonotype has just a few counts. Its specific antigen is unknown. It has no much larger one-base neighbor in the sample; base qualities were not kept. The TCR beta CDR3 regions were amplified from the RNA transcripts. For the first round of RT-PCR on the TCR CDR3, the HTBI primer set was used together with the Qiagen OneStep RT-PCR kit. A second multiplex PCR round built the libraries, followed by size selection and purification. Libraries were sequenced paired-end with 100 bp reads on an Illumina HiSeq2000. Turning to the authors' computational methods: SOAPnuke was used to process the raw data, with reads discarded if the reads contained adapters or uncalled bases, had a mean Phred below 15, or lacked an exact constant-primer or identifier match. COPE v1.2.5 was used to merge the high-quality paired reads, and each unique nucleotide sequence was defined as a clonotype. Clonotypes were aligned to IMGT TRBV, TRBD and TRBJ reference segments using MiTCR v1.1. Only V-J combinations with frequency above 0.0001, covering 99% to 99.2% of repertoires, were analysed. A TCS score was defined as the ratio between F50 (clonal expansion) and ExV (chaos), using BLOSUM62-based TCRdist between CDR3 peptides within each V-J. Welch's t-statistics and random forest reduced 500 to 650 V-J features to roughly 13, which were used in a naive Bayes classifier (R e1071). The public reads were reprocessed in TCRdb via fastp at Q25 and MiXCR, keeping in-frame beta chains. Rows matching on CDR3 protein sequence are summarized as one entry with the most common DNA and genes. It is TCRdb's table, rather than the study itself, that gives the V and J calls and clone size. Recorded for this sample are 490,000 or so distinct CDR3 sequences; about 20% of them occurred a single time. The top ten hold around 50% of the sample.

From the cysteine up to the phenylalanine, the CDR3 has a length of 15 residues. The only DNA kept is the CDR3, 45 bases in frame from the first base. From the germline V gene (reference sequence), CDR1 is MNHNY and CDR2 is SVGAGI. V and J lose 2 bases and 2 bases, and a span of 9 bases separates them. Ophthalmopathy patients had moderately to severely active disease, with a Clinical Activity Score of 3 or more, a NOSPECS grade of 4 or more, and a disease duration of less than 3 months. Patients with uncontrolled infections, other autoimmune diseases, pregnancy or lactation were excluded. Diagnoses were based on clinical symptoms, serum thyroxine and TRAb, thyroid ultrasound and orbital computed tomography. PBMCs were isolated from more than 9 ml of fresh peripheral blood by Ficoll-Paque density gradient centrifugation. Total RNA was extracted using Trizol reagent, and RNA quality was assessed on an Agilent 2100 Bioanalyzer.

This clonotype originated in a woman aged 65 to 85 with Graves' ophthalmopathy. Sequenced sample: blood. Here the chain combines TRBV6-6 and TRBJ1-4; 6 matching bases give a weak D call of TRBD1. CDR3 protein: CASSYEGGTNEKLFF. The nucleotide sequence is given as TGTGCCAGCAGTTACGAGGGGGGTACTAATGAAAAACTGTTTTTT.